This is a list of T cell receptor beta chains from one sample in a study of control samples from healthy donors and cancer patients. TCRdb keeps only in-frame clones here, not all; method: immunoSEQ multiplex PCR. The sample lists some 150,000 clones, about 90% occurring once. The material sequenced was blood. The source of these receptors is a young man in good health. Both conserved end residues are part of each CDR3.

V gene	J gene	CDR3 length	CDR3 protein
TRBV4-2	TRBJ1-4	15	CASSQDPGLGEKLFF
TRBV6-6	TRBJ1-3	11	CASKGGNTIYF
TRBV29-1	TRBJ1-1	14	CSVDQGWGNTEAFF
TRBV4-2	TRBJ2-1	16	CASSRVGGLFYNEQFF
TRBV25-1	TRBJ1-2	12	CASSGFEVRYTF
TRBV19	TRBJ2-2	15	CASSIQGVNTGELFF
TRBV11-3	TRBJ2-2	15	CASSLARAGAGELFF
TRBV7-3	TRBJ1-3	15	CASSFERQGEDTIYF
TRBV2	TRBJ1-6	14	CASSERGIASPLHF
TRBV24-1	TRBJ1-5	15	CATSDPDRVDQPQHF
TRBV6-6	TRBJ1-4	13	CASVNSLNEKLFF
TRBV5-1	TRBJ2-7	12	CASKQDTYEQYF
TRBV19	TRBJ2-7	14	CASRGTASLYEQYF
TRBV7-9	TRBJ1-2	14	CASSLTQANYGYTF
TRBV4-1	TRBJ1-1	14	CASSQGGLPYEAFF
TRBV3-1/TRBV3-2	TRBJ1-2	16	CASSQERQGANYGYTF
TRBV6-1	TRBJ2-2	13	CASSERPDRELFF
TRBV6-5	TRBJ1-2	15	CASSYQTGGLYGYTF
TRBV3-1/TRBV3-2	TRBJ2-7	14	CASSPSSGGSEQYF
TRBV5-1	TRBJ2-3	15	CASSFWGGATDTQYF
TRBV28	TRBJ2-7	13	CASSPGQGYEQYF
TRBV4-1	TRBJ2-1	14	CASSQAGSAHEQFF
TRBV7-9	TRBJ1-2	17	CASSPPGGAVANYGYTF
TRBV12-3/TRBV12-4	TRBJ2-1	12	CASSPVPGQQFF
TRBV2	TRBJ1-6	17	CASGVWQDSSYNSPLHF
TRBV5-1	TRBJ2-5	17	CASSHQLGGGAMETQYF
TRBV5-5	TRBJ2-3	13	CASSLGSTDTQYF
TRBV6-1	TRBJ1-2	13	CASSEIQLYGYTF
TRBV5-1	TRBJ2-3	16	CASSARLAGITDTQYF
TRBV10-3	TRBJ1-6	15	CAISDRPSYNSPLHF
TRBV7-2	TRBJ2-3	14	CASSLWGGQDTQYF
TRBV3-1/TRBV3-2	TRBJ1-3	17	CASSQGLGQGAGNTIYF
TRBV12-3/TRBV12-4	TRBJ1-1	13	CASSWQGNTEAFF
TRBV19	TRBJ2-1	15	CASNPSGGRGNEQFF
TRBV5-1	TRBJ2-1	15	CASSLEEAGRDEQFF
TRBV19	TRBJ2-1	17	CASSRTYTGTGGGEQFF
TRBV18	TRBJ1-5	17	CASSYGRRGGSNQPQHF
TRBV20-1	TRBJ1-1	11	CSASGGTEAFF
TRBV18	TRBJ2-7	14	CASSRGASSYEQYF
TRBV19	TRBJ2-2	13	CASSPRMGGELFF
TRBV2	TRBJ2-7	14	CASSDRTGEGEQYF
TRBV6-5	TRBJ1-6	14	CASTDRDRESPLHF
TRBV23-1	TRBJ1-5	15	CASSAEKGYDQPQHF
TRBV5-1	TRBJ1-2	16	CASSLEGAEANYGYTF
TRBV7-2	TRBJ2-7	15	CASSLDGTGVYEQYF
TRBV10-3	TRBJ1-6	16	CAISPLPAGRNSPLHF
TRBV19	TRBJ2-7	12	CASSSGIYEQYF
TRBV29-1	TRBJ2-6	15	CSVEIRGNGANVLTF
TRBV25-1	TRBJ1-4	16	CASSELGTGGKRELFF
TRBV6-4	TRBJ2-4	14	CASSDWDLRNIQYF
TRBV7-3	TRBJ2-3	15	CASSLLGGPTDTQYF
TRBV6-2/TRBV6-3	TRBJ2-2	13	CASSTGPGGELFF
TRBV4-1	TRBJ2-3	15	CASSQVRGDSDTQYF
TRBV7-9	TRBJ2-5	14	CASSKPGAGETQYF